These 7 T cell receptor beta chains share one sample of origin, sequenced in a study of shared clonotypes between healthy human individuals (dated by TCRdb to about 2020). Receptor libraries were prepared by the immunoSEQ multiplex PCR assay. Here the immuneACCESS table is served through TCRdb, limited to in-frame sequences with V and J called. Missing clones are a known gap in these copies; in checked studies unresolved V genes cover under half, and the rest lacks a known reason. The sample table records about 1 million clones; 65% to 75% of these occur just once. The ten largest clonotypes hold nearly 1.5% of the sample. Sequencing input: memory CD4+ T cells sorted from blood. The intended sense of this specimen's cell subset or site label: CD45RA-negative fraction. Receptor source: a man aged 18-30 years in good health.

The chain carries TRBV5-4 and TRBJ2-7; possibly TRBD1 for D (6 bases). This CDR3 contains 15 residues. Per the germline V gene, CDR1 is SGHNT and CDR2 is YYREEE (reference sequence). The ends were cut back, 4 bases at V and 4 bases at J, with 18 bases in the middle. The CDR3 spells CASSTPGQTQYEQYF. CDR3 in DNA: TGTGCCAGCAGCACTCCGGGACAAACACAATACGAGCAGTACTTC.

The chain links TRBV11-2 to TRBJ2-7; D is ambiguous. CDR3 length: 13 amino acids. Looked up from germline, CDR1 is SGHAT and CDR2 is FQNNGV. The V end was cut by 0 bases, the J end by 7 bases, with 10 bases between. In nucleotides, the CDR3 is TGTGCCAGCAGCTTAGACCGTGGTGCGGAGCAGTACTTC. Translated: CASSLDRGAEQYF.

This chain connects TRBV6-5 to TRBJ1-2, with D possibly matching TRBD1 (6 bases). The ends were cut back, 8 bases at V and 4 bases at J, with 14 bases in the middle. The CDR3 is 13 residues long. The germline gives CDR1 MNHEY, CDR2 SVGAGI. CDR3 sequence reads: CASHRTGSYGYTF. The CDR3 nucleotides read TGTGCCAGCCATCGTACAGGGTCCTATGGCTACACCTTC.

This chain joins TRBV2 and TRBJ2-2; a possible D gene is TRBD2 (6 bases). V gave up 4 bases and J gave up 9 bases, with 9 bases separating them. CDR3 length: 12 amino acids. CDR1 is SNHLY and CDR2 is FYNNEI in the germline V gene. The CDR3 region is CASSAGLRELFF. The CDR3 nucleotides are TGTGCCAGCAGTGCGGGACTCCGGGAGCTGTTTTTT.

This clone was counted only a few times. The gene calls are TRBV2 and TRBJ2-5; D unclear. V was pared by 4 bases and J by 3 bases, with 12 bases between. CDR3 length equals 14 residues. CDR1 and CDR2 from the germline V gene are SNHLY and FYNNEI. The CDR3 is CASSGWGSEETQYF. CDR3 DNA sequence: TGTGCCAGCAGTGGTTGGGGTAGTGAAGAGACCCAGTACTTC.

The chain has TRBV10-1 and TRBJ2-5, with 13 bases matching TRBD2. Germline V gene data show CDR1 as WNHNN and CDR2 as SYGVQD (reference sequence). Trimming at V came to 0 bases and at J to 5 bases, leaving 0 bases not matched to a gene. CDR3 length: 15 residues. CDR3 residues: CASSESLAGGETQYF. CDR3 in DNA: TGCGCCAGCAGTGAGTCACTAGCGGGAGGGGAGACCCAGTACTTC.

The V and J genes are TRBV6-1 and TRBJ1-4, with D uncertain. The CDR3 is 15 amino acids. Trimming took 1 base from V and 0 from J, leaving 6 bases between them. Germline CDR1 is MNHNS and CDR2 is SASEGT. CDR3 bases: TGTGCCAGCAGTGAAGTCGTGACAACTAATGAAAAACTGTTTTTT. Translating gives CASSEVVTTNEKLFF.